The 27 T cell receptor beta chains below come from one sample, sequenced in a study of shared clonotypes between healthy human individuals. TCRdb's table, derived via immunoSEQ multiplex PCR, lists solely in-frame clones and lacks some. This sample yields 400,000 to 600,000 clones, of which over 60% are seen a single time; under 15% belongs to the top ten. Sequencing input: PBMCs. The receptors were sampled from a woman aged 40 to 50 in good health. Some clones in this sample may be carry-over from other donors' samples.

The chain is built from TRBV6-1 and TRBJ2-3; D is perhaps TRBD2 (6 bases). Trimming removed 4 bases from V and 0 bases from J, with 8 bases in between. The CDR3 length is 14 residues. The germline CDR1 and CDR2 sequences are MNHNS and SASEGT. The CDR3 sequence: CASSVGTSTDTQYF. CDR3 coding DNA: TGTGCCAGCAGTGTGGGGACTAGCACAGATACGCAGTATTTT.

As concerns this clone: It may be a read error: a sequence one base away is much more abundant. Other DNA sequences of this sample code for an identical CDR3. The chain uses TRBV30 and TRBJ1-4; D gene ambiguous. The germline V gene encodes CDR1 GTSNPN and CDR2 SVGIG (reference sequence). CDR3 length: 12 residues. CDR3 region: CAWSASREKLFF. The CDR3 DNA reads TGCGCCTGGAGTGCCTCTCGGGAAAAACTGTTTTTT. The full variable domain, in which reference TRBV30 and TRBJ1-4 provide the parts outside the CDR3, is SQTIHQWPATLVQPVGSPLSLECTVEGTSNPNLYWYRQAAGRGLQLLFYSVGIGQISSEVPQNLSASRPQDRQFILSSKKLLLSDSGFYLCAWSASREKLFFGSGTQLSVL.

This rearrangement joins TRBV7-9 to TRBJ1-3, with D unclear. Trimming left V 1 base short and J 0 bases short, with 10 bases between. Germline V gene data show CDR1 as SEHNR and CDR2 as FQNEAQ (reference sequence). The CDR3 sequence is 16 residues long. In DNA form, the CDR3 reads TGTGCCAGCAGCTTAGATATGGGGTTCTCTGGAAACACCATATATTTT. Translating it yields CASSLDMGFSGNTIYF.

This chain joins TRBV10-3 and TRBJ2-5, with D possibly matching TRBD1 (6 bases). The CDR3 runs to 14 residues. V was trimmed by 3 bases and J by 2 bases, leaving 10 bases between them. Germline CDR1 reads ENHRY; CDR2 reads SYGVKD. CDR3 nucleotides: TGTGCCATCAGTGATTTCAGGGGTCAAGAGACCCAGTACTTC. As protein: CAISDFRGQETQYF.

This clone was observed a single time. The gene calls are TRBV19 and TRBJ2-1; D is possibly TRBD1 or TRBD2 (6 bases each). Trimming left V 4 bases short and J 0 bases short, with 13 bases between. This CDR3 is 16 amino acids long. Germline loops: CDR1 LNHDA, CDR2 SQIVND (reference sequence). Written as DNA, the CDR3 is TGTGCCAGTAGTACGGGGGACAAGCGCTCCTACAATGAGCAGTTCTTC. Amino acids: CASSTGDKRSYNEQFF.

CDR3 region: CSVGSGRLYEQYF. CDR3 DNA: TGCAGCGTTGGCAGCGGGAGGCTCTACGAGCAGTACTTC. The chain is built from TRBV29-1 and TRBJ2-7; 9 bases fit TRBD2. The V gene end was trimmed by 4 bases and the J gene end by 3 bases; junction bases not matched to a gene: 4. Germline loops: CDR1 SQVTM, CDR2 ANQGSEA. The CDR3 covers 13 residues.

V and J are TRBV28 and TRBJ1-2, with 11 bases identical to TRBD1. V lost 4 bases to trimming and J lost 10 bases; unmatched junction nucleotides: 11. The germline CDR1 and CDR2 sequences are MDHEN and SYDVKM. This CDR3 contains 15 residues. CDR3 nucleotide sequence: TGTGCCAGCAGTTCGCTCGGGACAGGGGGAATCTCCTACACCTTC. It encodes CASSSLGTGGISYTF.

With regard to this clone: This sample includes further DNA sequences coding for the same CDR3. J is TRBJ2-2 and V is TRBV11-3; no clear D gene. This CDR3 is built from 14 residues. Germline CDR1 SGHNT, CDR2 YENEEA. Trimming left V 1 base short and J 0 bases short, with 3 bases between. For the CDR3, the DNA is TGTGCCAGCAGCTTAGGAGCGAACACCGGGGAGCTGTTTTTT. It codes for CASSLGANTGELFF.

The genes are TRBV12-5 and TRBJ1-3, with D maybe TRBD1 (6 bases). CDR3 size: 13 residues. Trimming shortened V by 7 bases and J by 3 bases, and 10 bases separated the two germline ends. Germline V gives CDR1 LGHNT, CDR2 FRNRAP. CDR3 residues: CASVVQGGNTIYF. The CDR3 DNA is TGTGCTAGTGTTGTACAGGGTGGAAACACCATATATTTT.

This clone has only a few counts. The chain recombines TRBV7-2 with TRBJ2-1; TRBD2 agrees at 7 bases. Germline CDR1 is SGHTA and CDR2 is FQGNSA. With 4 bases clipped from V and 5 bases from J, the junction kept 11 bases outside the gene matches. The CDR3 is 16 residues long. As DNA, the CDR3 is TGTGCCAGCAGCTCAAGGGAAGCGGGGACCAACAATGAGCAGTTCTTC. As protein: CASSSREAGTNNEQFF.

This clone was counted only a few times. V is TRBV6-4 and J is TRBJ2-1; 11 bases map to TRBD2. V shed 6 bases and J 7 bases; nucleotides not matched to a gene: 8. Germline lookup yields CDR1 MRHNA and CDR2 SNTAGT. This CDR3 is built from 15 residues. The CDR3 sequence: CASSQTSGSANEQFF. The CDR3 nucleotides are TGTGCCAGCAGCCAAACTAGCGGGAGCGCGAATGAGCAGTTCTTC.

This clone was observed a single time. The chain employs TRBV30 and TRBJ1-5, with TRBD1 as a possible D gene (5 bases). The CDR3 is made up of 18 amino acids. Between the trimmed V and J ends, which lost 0 bases and 5 bases, there was a span of 23 bases. Germline CDR1 is GTSNPN and CDR2 is SVGIG (reference sequence). The CDR3 here is CAWSVRRGSRGLDQPQHF. DNA for the CDR3: TGTGCCTGGAGTGTTCGACGGGGTTCGAGGGGTTTGGATCAGCCCCAGCATTTT.

The chain combines TRBV5-6 with TRBJ2-1; 8 bases match TRBD2. Germline-derived CDR1 and CDR2 are SGHDT and YYEEEE. Trimming cost V 3 bases and J 6 bases; bases outside gene matches: 2. This CDR3 is 13 amino acids long. This CDR3 reads CASSWSGGNEQFF. The CDR3 DNA reads as TGTGCCAGCAGCTGGAGCGGGGGCAATGAGCAGTTCTTC.

The chain uses TRBV7-9 and TRBJ2-3; D possibly corresponds to TRBD1 (6 bases). This CDR3 spans 15 amino acids. V lost 3 bases and J 4 bases, leaving 14 bases between the germline ends. Germline V gene data show CDR1 as SEHNR and CDR2 as FQNEAQ (reference sequence). DNA of the CDR3: TGTGCCAGCAGCTTCCCGGGACACCCTGCAGATACGCAGTATTTT. It yields the protein CASSFPGHPADTQYF.

This chain's CDR3 is CASSELSGRGLKNTEAFF. The CDR3 region has the DNA TGTGCCAGCAGTGAATTGTCGGGAAGGGGGCTTAAGAACACTGAAGCTTTCTTT. The rearrangement joins TRBV6-1 to TRBJ1-1, with 7 nucleotides matching TRBD1. The CDR3 consists of 18 residues. CDR1 is MNHNS and CDR2 is SASEGT in the germline V gene. The V segment lost 2 bases and the J segment 1 base; nucleotides outside the gene matches: 13.

The chain recombines TRBV28 with TRBJ1-3; D is undetermined. Trimming stripped 5 bases from V and 4 bases from J, with 12 bases between. Germline CDR1 MDHEN, CDR2 SYDVKM. The CDR3 has 14 amino acids. CDR3 DNA sequence: TGTGCCAGCAGTCCCCCGGGTCGCGGAAACACCATATATTTT. Encoded protein: CASSPPGRGNTIYF.

This rearrangement joins TRBV5-5 to TRBJ1-1, with D unclear. Trimming removed 0 bases from V and 2 bases from J, with 8 bases in between. CDR1 SGHKS and CDR2 YYEKEE come from the germline V gene (reference sequence). The CDR3 contains 14 residues. CDR3 sequence: CASSLGARNTEAFF. DNA of the CDR3: TGTGCCAGCAGCTTGGGGGCAAGAAACACTGAAGCTTTCTTT. The whole variable domain, filled in from reference TRBV5-5 and TRBJ1-1, reads DAGVTQSPTHLIKTRGQQVTLRCSPISGHKSVSWYQQVLGQGPQFIFQYYEKEERGRGNFPDRFSARQFPNYSSELNVNALLLGDSALYLCASSLGARNTEAFFGQGTRLTVV.

This chain connects TRBV15 to TRBJ2-7; 15 positions match TRBD2. Germline loops: CDR1 LNHNV, CDR2 YYDKDF (reference sequence). V shed 0 bases, J shed 6 bases, and the junction held 15 bases outside the gene matches. CDR3 length equals 20 residues. CDR3 nucleotide sequence: TGTGCCACCAGCAGAGATCCCCCCGGACTAGCGGGAGGGCTTGGGGGCGAGCAGTACTTC. Encoded protein: CATSRDPPGLAGGLGGEQYF.

The chain combines TRBV30 with TRBJ2-1; 11 bases fit TRBD2. Germline V lookup: CDR1 GTSNPN, CDR2 SVGIG (reference sequence). The CDR3 extends over 17 amino acids. Trimming at V came to 1 base and at J to 4 bases, leaving 9 bases not matched to a gene. The CDR3 nucleotides are TGTGCCTGGAGTGGAGATCCGGGACTAGCGGATTACAATGAGCAGTTCTTC. Encoded protein: CAWSGDPGLADYNEQFF.

This clone was detected only a few times. The rearrangement joins TRBV30 to TRBJ2-5; D possibly corresponds to TRBD2 (6 bases). The CDR3 covers 13 residues. From germline, CDR1 is GTSNPN and CDR2 SVGIG (reference sequence). Trimming stripped 3 bases from V and 5 bases from J, with 13 bases between. The CDR3 here is CAWRSRAGETQYF. CDR3 bases: TGTGCCTGGAGGAGCAGGGCGGGGGAGACCCAGTACTTC.

The gene calls are TRBV19 and TRBJ1-1; no clear D. CDR3 length equals 15 residues. From germline, CDR1 is LNHDA and CDR2 SQIVND (reference sequence). The V end was cut by 2 bases, the J end by 5 bases, with 15 bases between. The CDR3 spells CASSITARGRTEAFF. The CDR3 DNA is TGTGCCAGTAGTATAACGGCGAGAGGTAGAACTGAAGCTTTCTTT.

V gene TRBV28 combines with J gene TRBJ2-7; D not resolved. Germline V CDR1 and CDR2: MDHEN, SYDVKM. The germline V and J ends were trimmed by 3 bases and 1 base, with 13 bases remaining between them. This CDR3 spans 15 amino acids. In nucleotides, the CDR3 is TGTGCCAGCAGTTTTAGTAGCCCGAGGTCCTACGAGCAGTACTTC. It specifies CASSFSSPRSYEQYF.

The gene calls are TRBV7-2 and TRBJ1-2; 7 nucleotides match TRBD1. With 3 bases clipped from V and 7 bases from J, the junction kept 5 bases outside the gene matches. Germline-derived CDR1 and CDR2 are SGHTA and FQGNSA. The CDR3 consists of 13 residues. CDR3 sequence reads: CASSFRDSLGYTF. For the CDR3, the DNA is TGTGCCAGCAGCTTTAGGGACAGCCTTGGCTACACCTTC.

This clone was seen once. This CDR3 is CASNGQDQETQYF. The CDR3 DNA follows: TGTGCCAGCAACGGACAGGACCAAGAGACCCAGTACTTC. The V gene is TRBV28, the J gene TRBJ2-5; TRBD1 agrees at 7 bases. Germline CDR1 MDHEN, CDR2 SYDVKM. The V and J ends lost 7 bases and 0 bases, in that order; junction bases with no gene match: 2. The length of the CDR3 is 13 residues. Combining the CDR3 with reference TRBV28 and TRBJ2-5 gives the whole variable domain DVKVTQSSRYLVKRTGEKVFLECVQDMDHENMFWYRQDPGLGLRLIYFSYDVKMKEKGDIPEGYSVSREKKERFSLILESASTNQTSMYLCASNGQDQETQYFGPGTRLLVL.

V is TRBV5-1 and J is TRBJ2-7; D gene unclear. Germline V CDR1 and CDR2: SGHRS, YFSETQ. The V and J ends lost 0 bases and 1 base respectively, with 8 bases between them. The CDR3 contains 14 residues. The CDR3 region is CASSLEDGSYEQYF. The CDR3 DNA sequence: TGCGCCAGCAGCTTGGAGGACGGATCCTACGAGCAGTACTTC.

This clone was seen once. The gene calls are TRBV9 and TRBJ2-5; D tentatively fits TRBD1 or TRBD2 (6 bases each). The CDR3 sequence is 18 residues long. V lost 0 bases and J 0 bases, leaving 18 bases between the germline ends. Per the germline V gene, CDR1 is SGDLS and CDR2 is YYNGEE. The CDR3 loop is CASSVGWGAGKYQETQYF. CDR3 coding DNA: TGTGCCAGCAGCGTAGGGTGGGGGGCAGGAAAATACCAAGAGACCCAGTACTTC. Full variable domain (rest looked up from reference TRBV9 and TRBJ2-5): DSGVTQTPKHLITATGQRVTLRCSPRSGDLSVYWYQQSLDQGLQFLIQYYNGEERAKGNILERFSAQQFPDLHSELNLSSLELGDSALYFCASSVGWGAGKYQETQYFGPGTRLLVL.

There are many counts of this clone. The sample has other DNA sequences that encode this CDR3 too. The rearrangement joins TRBV28 to TRBJ1-2, with 8 positions matching TRBD1. CDR1 and CDR2 from the germline V gene are MDHEN and SYDVKM. The CDR3 length is 17 residues. V trimming: 6 bases; J trimming: 1 base; junction bases outside the gene matches: 13. The chain's CDR3 is CASRHLRDRSFNYGYTF. DNA of the CDR3: TGTGCCAGCAGGCACTTAAGGGACAGGTCTTTTAACTATGGCTACACCTTC.